This T cell receptor beta chain was retrieved from a study of cytomegalovirus exposure and HLA in healthy donors. Across the whole study: It was reported in a later analysis that the 95 to 150 validation repertoires used the same platform as the roughly 670 first-cohort repertoires.

Findings and limits, study-wide: In the approximately 120 validation repertoires, a later analysis found that first-cohort TCR clusters tended to co-occur. The study labeled fewer than 200 TCR beta chains cytomegalovirus-associated. Three CMV-associated chains were confirmed in vitro to be specific for CMV antigens.

Germline lookup yields CDR1 SGHTS and CDR2 YDEGEE. Deletions cut 5 bases from V and 2 bases from J, with 13 bases between. The CDR3 loop spans 14 amino acids. The repertoire was sequenced with immunoSEQ multiplex PCR; TCRdb's copy has only in-frame clones and lacks some. The profile shows fewer than 70,000 clones, about 93% of them singletons. In regard to this clone: The antigen is not known.

The chain is built from TRBV5-8 and TRBJ1-1; tentative D call: TRBD1 (6 bases). The sequencing input was PBMCs. The clonotype comes from a man between 18 and 35 years old in good health and CMV-seronegative. Written as DNA, the CDR3 is TGTGCCAGCAGTGCACAGGGAAAAAACACTGAAGCTTTCTTT. Translating it yields CASSAQGKNTEAFF.